The T cell receptor beta chain described here comes from a study of blood T cell repertoires in COVID-19. In the authors' workflow: Researchers report that nucleated cell counts were estimated from reference gene primer amplification. Repertoires were generated with immunoSEQ multiplex PCR, while TCRdb's copy carries only in-frame clones and drops some. D and trimming come from the DNA, and the V and J calls and clone size come from that table. The table includes 95,000 to 150,000 clones, 84% detected once. This clone was detected a few times. The CDR3 length is 15 residues. V trimming: 6 bases; J trimming: 9 bases; junction bases outside the gene matches: 13. The V gene's germline CDR1 is SGHRS and CDR2 YFSETQ.

The J gene is TRBJ2-1, the V gene TRBV5-1, with 9 nucleotides matching TRBD1. Sequenced input: PBMCs or T cells enriched from blood (not recorded which). The TCR originated in a woman aged 25 to 39 who had recovered from COVID-19. CDR3 sequence (DNA): TGCGCCAGCACCCGGACAGGGGAGAGGTTGGGTGAGCAGTTCTTC. As protein: CASTRTGERLGEQFF.